Listed here are 5 T cell receptor beta chains from one sample, sequenced in a study of PD-L1 blockade in urothelial cancer. Sequencing used immunoSEQ multiplex PCR; TCRdb keeps in-frame clones, though not all of them. In the table there are 70,000 or so clones, 85% to 90% of which are singletons. Time point given: pretreatment peripheral blood. The source was PBMCs, collected around atezolizumab (anti-PD-L1) treatment. These receptors all come from a man between 65 and 85 years old with urothelial cancer.

This chain links TRBV6-5 with TRBJ2-2; 10 bases are a match to TRBD1. V lost 0 bases, J lost 6 bases, and 4 bases stayed unmatched. The CDR3 is 16 residues long. CDR1 and CDR2 (germline): MNHEY, SVGAGI. The CDR3 sequence: CASSYSGTGVSGELFF. Here the CDR3 DNA reads TGTGCCAGCAGTTACTCTGGGACAGGGGTATCCGGGGAGCTGTTTTTT.

The chain carries TRBV18 and TRBJ2-3, with a weak D call TRBD1 (6 bases). This CDR3 contains 14 residues. CDR1 and CDR2 (germline): KGHSH, LQKENI. Trimming shortened V by 6 bases and J by 5 bases, and 15 bases separated the two germline ends. The CDR3 loop reads CASSPGTSQDTQYF. The CDR3 DNA follows: TGTGCCAGCTCGCCCGGGACAAGTCAAGATACGCAGTATTTT. The whole variable domain, filled in from reference TRBV18 and TRBJ2-3, reads NAGVMQNPRHLVRRRGQEARLRCSPMKGHSHVYWYRQLPEEGLKFMVYLQKENIIDESGMPKERFSAEFPKEGPSILRIQQVVRGDSAAYFCASSPGTSQDTQYFGPGTRLTVL.

The J gene is TRBJ1-5, the V gene TRBV19, with D possibly matching TRBD1 (6 bases). V lost 3 bases, J lost 0 bases, and 12 bases lay in between. CDR1 and CDR2 from the germline V gene are LNHDA and SQIVND (reference sequence). The CDR3 runs to 16 residues. CDR3 sequence reads: CASSMGAEYSNQPQHF. The CDR3 DNA sequence: TGTGCCAGTAGTATGGGGGCGGAGTATAGCAATCAGCCCCAGCATTTT. Based on the CDR3 plus reference TRBV19 and TRBJ1-5, the full variable domain is DGGITQSPKYLFRKEGQNVTLSCEQNLNHDAMYWYRQDPGQGLRLIYYSQIVNDFQKGDIAEGYSVSREKKESFPLTVTSAQKNPTAFYLCASSMGAEYSNQPQHFGDGTRLSIL.

This chain joins TRBV5-1 and TRBJ2-7; 12 bases are shared with TRBD1. This CDR3 spans 14 amino acids. V lost 4 bases, J lost 7 bases, and 6 bases stayed unmatched. Germline CDR1 is SGHRS and CDR2 is YFSETQ. CDR3: CASSGGQGAREQYF. In DNA form, the CDR3 reads TGCGCCAGCAGCGGGGGACAGGGGGCGAGGGAGCAGTACTTC.

The rearrangement links TRBV10-3 to TRBJ1-1, with TRBD1 as a possible D gene (5 bases). The CDR3 has 16 residues. Germline CDR1 is ENHRY and CDR2 is SYGVKD. V lost 0 bases, J lost 4 bases, and 15 bases lay in between. The CDR3 region has the DNA TGTGCCATCAGTGAGTCCCGGACACAGACTTTCACTGAAGCTTTCTTT. It codes for CAISESRTQTFTEAFF.